This is a list of T cell receptor beta chains from one sample in a study of blood T cell repertoires in COVID-19. Sequencing used immunoSEQ multiplex PCR; TCRdb keeps in-frame clones, though not all of them. The table lists about 150,000 clones, around 83% of them singletons, with approximately 7.1% in the top ten. The sequencing sample was made of peripheral blood. These receptors all stem from a woman aged 50 to 60 in a cohort sampled during active or convalescent COVID-19. Both conserved end residues are part of each CDR3. The order of the fields is clone size, D gene, V gene, J gene, CDR3 protein, CDR3 DNA. The D gene is left open where the match is weak. Some rows mark clone size as missing; the rest say once, few, many or name a class of expanded clone.

-,-,TRBV19,TRBJ2-7,CASSPHQGRVSYEQYF,TGTGCCAGTAGTCCCCACCAGGGAAGAGTCTCCTACGAGCAGTACTTC
-,TRBD2,TRBV19,TRBJ2-1,CASSMSSGGRSYRNEQFF,TGTGCCAGTAGTATGTCTAGCGGGGGCCGCTCTTACCGCAATGAGCAGTTCTTC
-,-,TRBV2,TRBJ1-5,CASSENEHQPQHF,TGTGCCAGCAGTGAAAACGAGCATCAGCCCCAGCATTTT
-,TRBD2,TRBV4-1,TRBJ2-7,CASSQQFGGAFPYEQYF,TGCGCCAGCAGCCAACAGTTCGGGGGGGCCTTCCCCTACGAGCAGTACTTC
-,-,TRBV2,TRBJ1-4,CASSKQGFNEKLFF,TGTGCCAGCAGTAAGCAGGGGTTTAATGAAAAACTGTTTTTT
-,TRBD2,TRBV2,TRBJ2-5,CASSGGGSETQYF,TGTGCCAGCAGTGGCGGGGGTTCAGAGACCCAGTACTTC
-,-,TRBV7-8,TRBJ1-3,CASSLRGGSDRSSGNTIYF,TGTGCCAGCAGCTTACGTGGTGGCAGTGACAGGAGCTCTGGAAACACCATATATTTT
-,TRBD1,TRBV2,TRBJ2-7,CASSELGTGNTLQYF,TGTGCCAGCAGTGAATTAGGGACAGGGAATACGTTACAGTACTTC
once,-,TRBV5-1,TRBJ2-5,CASSSDRETQYF,TGCGCCAGCAGCTCTGACAGGGAGACCCAGTACTTC
-,TRBD1,TRBV19,TRBJ1-2,CASSIGAGQGTGYTF,TGTGCCAGTAGTATAGGTGCCGGACAGGGGACCGGCTACACCTTC
once,TRBD2,TRBV11-2,TRBJ2-7,CASSPGLAGSYEQYF,TGTGCCAGCAGCCCAGGACTAGCGGGATCCTACGAGCAGTACTTC